Below, one T cell receptor beta chain is given with its context. Germline V gene lookup returns CDR1 KGHSH and CDR2 LQKENI. Trimming left V 2 bases short and J 2 bases short, with 5 bases between. The CDR3 runs 13 residues. The data were obtained in a study of patients and donors after allogeneic stem cell transplantation. TCRdb reprocessed the RT-PCR reads with MiXCR, giving one entry per CDR3 protein. This sample has about 160,000 distinct CDR3 sequences; approximately 24% occur once, and the top ten carry roughly a quarter. Material for sequencing was blood, either unsorted or a sorted T cell fraction (not recorded which). The sequence derives from a human donor who was either an allogeneic HSCT recipient or a stem cell or donor lymphocyte infusion donor (not recorded which). It is not recorded whose cells these are; they may come from a transplant donor. The chain combines TRBV18 with TRBJ2-3; D is unresolved. For the CDR3, the DNA is TGTGCCAGCTCACCAGAATACACAGATACGCAGTATTTT. This gives the protein CASSPEYTDTQYF.